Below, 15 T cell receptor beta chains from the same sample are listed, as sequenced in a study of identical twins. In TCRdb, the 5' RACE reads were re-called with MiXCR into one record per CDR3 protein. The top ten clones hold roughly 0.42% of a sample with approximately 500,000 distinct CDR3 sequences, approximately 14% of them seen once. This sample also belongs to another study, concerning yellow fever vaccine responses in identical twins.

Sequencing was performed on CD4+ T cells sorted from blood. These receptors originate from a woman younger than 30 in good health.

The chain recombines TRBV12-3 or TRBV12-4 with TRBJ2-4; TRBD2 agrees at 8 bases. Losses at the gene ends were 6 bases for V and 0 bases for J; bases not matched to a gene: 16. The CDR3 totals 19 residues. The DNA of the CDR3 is TGTGCCAGCAGAACCCTAGCGGGCAAACCCGGCGTAGCCAAAAACATTCAGTACTTC. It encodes CASRTLAGKPGVAKNIQYF.

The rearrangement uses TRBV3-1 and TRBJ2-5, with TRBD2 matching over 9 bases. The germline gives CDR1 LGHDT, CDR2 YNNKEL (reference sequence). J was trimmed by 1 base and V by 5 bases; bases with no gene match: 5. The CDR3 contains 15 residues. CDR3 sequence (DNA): TGTGCCAGCAGCGAAACTAGCGGGTTCCAAGAGACCCAGTACTTC. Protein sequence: CASSETSGFQETQYF.

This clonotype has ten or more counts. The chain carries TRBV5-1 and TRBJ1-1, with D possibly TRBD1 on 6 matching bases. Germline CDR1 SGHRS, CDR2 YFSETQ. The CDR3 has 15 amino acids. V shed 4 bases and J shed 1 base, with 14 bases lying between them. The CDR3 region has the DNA TGCGCCAGCAGCCCGAGTACAGGGAGGAACACTGAAGCTTTCTTT. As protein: CASSPSTGRNTEAFF.

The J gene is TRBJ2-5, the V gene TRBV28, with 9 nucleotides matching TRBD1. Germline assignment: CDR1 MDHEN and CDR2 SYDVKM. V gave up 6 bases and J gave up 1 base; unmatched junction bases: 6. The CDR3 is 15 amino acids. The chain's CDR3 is CASREPTGGQETQYF. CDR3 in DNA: TGTGCCAGCAGAGAACCGACAGGGGGCCAAGAGACCCAGTACTTC.

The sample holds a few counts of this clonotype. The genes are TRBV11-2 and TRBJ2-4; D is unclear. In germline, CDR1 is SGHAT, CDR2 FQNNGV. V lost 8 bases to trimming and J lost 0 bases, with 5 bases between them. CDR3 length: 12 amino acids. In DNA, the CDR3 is TGTGCCAGCGAGTTAGCCAAAAACATTCAGTACTTC. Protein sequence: CASELAKNIQYF.

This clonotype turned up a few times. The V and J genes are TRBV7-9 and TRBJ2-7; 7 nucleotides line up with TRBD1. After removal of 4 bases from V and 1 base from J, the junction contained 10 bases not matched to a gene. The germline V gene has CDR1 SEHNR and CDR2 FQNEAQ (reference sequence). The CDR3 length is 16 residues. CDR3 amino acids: CASSSPPGTASYEQYF. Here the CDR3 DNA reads TGTGCCAGCAGCTCCCCGCCGGGGACAGCATCCTACGAGCAGTACTTC.

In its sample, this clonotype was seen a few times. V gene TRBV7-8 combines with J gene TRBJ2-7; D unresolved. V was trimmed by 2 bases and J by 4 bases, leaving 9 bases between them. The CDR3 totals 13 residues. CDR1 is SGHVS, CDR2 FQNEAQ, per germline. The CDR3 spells CASSLQVLYEQYV. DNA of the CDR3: TGTGCCAGCAGCTTACAGGTCCTATACGAGCAGTACGTC.

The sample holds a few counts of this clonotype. The CDR3 here is CASKAGFTDTQYF. CDR3 DNA sequence: TGTGCCAGCAAAGCAGGGTTTACGGATACGCAGTATTTT. The chain carries TRBV2 and TRBJ2-3; D perhaps matches TRBD1 (5 bases). Looked up from germline, CDR1 is SNHLY and CDR2 is FYNNEI. This CDR3 has 13 residues. The germline V and J ends were trimmed by 7 bases and 6 bases, with 14 bases remaining between them.

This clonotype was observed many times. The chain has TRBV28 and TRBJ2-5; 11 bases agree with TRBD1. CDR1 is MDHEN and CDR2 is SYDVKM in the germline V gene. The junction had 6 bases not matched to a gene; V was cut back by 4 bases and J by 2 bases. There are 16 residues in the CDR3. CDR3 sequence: CASSSPGQGVQETQYF. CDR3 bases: TGTGCCAGCAGTTCACCGGGACAGGGGGTTCAAGAGACCCAGTACTTC.

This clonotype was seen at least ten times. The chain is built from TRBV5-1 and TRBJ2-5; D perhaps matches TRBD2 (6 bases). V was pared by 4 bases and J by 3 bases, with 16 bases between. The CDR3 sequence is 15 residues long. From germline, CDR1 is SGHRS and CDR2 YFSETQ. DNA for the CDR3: TGCGCCAGCAGCCCGGGACTCCATAGGGAAGAGACCCAGTACTTC. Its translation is CASSPGLHREETQYF.

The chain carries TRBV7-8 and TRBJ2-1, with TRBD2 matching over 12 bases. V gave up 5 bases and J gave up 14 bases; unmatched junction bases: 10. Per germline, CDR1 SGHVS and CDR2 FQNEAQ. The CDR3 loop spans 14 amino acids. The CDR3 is CASSQLAGGPFKFF. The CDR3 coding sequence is TGTGCCAGCAGCCAGCTAGCGGGAGGGCCTTTTAAGTTCTTC.

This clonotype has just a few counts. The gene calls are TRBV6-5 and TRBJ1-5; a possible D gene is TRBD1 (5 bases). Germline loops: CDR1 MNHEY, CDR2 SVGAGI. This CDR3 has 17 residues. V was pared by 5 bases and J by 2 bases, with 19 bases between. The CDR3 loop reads CASSHPLLQVRNQPQHF. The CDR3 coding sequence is TGTGCCAGCAGTCACCCCCTCTTACAGGTTCGCAATCAGCCCCAGCATTTT.

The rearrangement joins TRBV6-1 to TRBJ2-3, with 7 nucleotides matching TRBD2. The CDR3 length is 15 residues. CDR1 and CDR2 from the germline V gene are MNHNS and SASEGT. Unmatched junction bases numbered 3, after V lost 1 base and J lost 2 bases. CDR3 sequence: CASSEVGRVTDTQYF. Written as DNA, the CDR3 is TGTGCCAGCAGTGAAGTGGGGAGGGTCACAGATACGCAGTATTTT.

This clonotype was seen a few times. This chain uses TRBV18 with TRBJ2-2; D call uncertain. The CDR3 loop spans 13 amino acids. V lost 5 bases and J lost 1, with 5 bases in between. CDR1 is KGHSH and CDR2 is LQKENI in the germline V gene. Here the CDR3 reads CASSRMNTGELFF. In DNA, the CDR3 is TGTGCCAGCTCAAGAATGAACACCGGGGAGCTGTTTTTT.

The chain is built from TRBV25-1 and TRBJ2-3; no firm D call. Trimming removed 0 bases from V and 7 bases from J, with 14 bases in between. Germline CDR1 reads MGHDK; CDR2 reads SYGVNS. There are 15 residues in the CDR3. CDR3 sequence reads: CASSEYVRARNTQYF. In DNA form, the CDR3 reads TGTGCCAGCAGTGAATATGTACGGGCCCGAAATACGCAGTATTTT. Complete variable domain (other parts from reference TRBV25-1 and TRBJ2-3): EADIYQTPRYLVIGTGKKITLECSQTMGHDKMYWYQQDPGMELHLIHYSYGVNSTEKGDLSSESTVSRIRTEHFPLTLESARPSHTSQYLCASSEYVRARNTQYFGPGTRLTVL.